The next 6 T cell receptor beta chains were all read from a single sample in a study of blood T cell repertoires in COVID-19 (dated by TCRdb to the early 2020s). Libraries were constructed by the immunoSEQ multiplex PCR assay. Imported from immuneACCESS, the table was reduced by TCRdb to in-frame sequences with V and J called. These copies leave out some clones; in studies compared against another copy, an unresolved V gene accounts for under half, and the cause of the remainder is not known. Within this sample are about 82,000 clones, with just under 80% of them counted one time only. 35% to 40% of the sample belongs to the ten largest clones. Sequencing was performed on peripheral blood. The receptors originated from a man aged 60 to 69 with COVID-19, enrolled during active disease.

The chain combines TRBV5-1 with TRBJ2-2; TRBD1 aligns across 7 bases. The V gene's germline CDR1 is SGHRS and CDR2 YFSETQ. The CDR3 totals 14 residues. J gave up 6 bases and V 3 bases, and 5 bases lay outside the gene matches. The DNA of the CDR3 is TGCGCCAGCAGCTCGGACACAGGGGCCGGGGAGCTGTTTTTT. This encodes CASSSDTGAGELFF. The variable domain in full, completed from reference TRBV5-1 and TRBJ2-2, reads KAGVTQTPRYLIKTRGQQVTLSCSPISGHRSVSWYQQTPGQGLQFLFEYFSETQRNKGNFPGRFSGRQFSNSRSEMNVSTLELGDSALYLCASSSDTGAGELFFGEGSRLTVL.

The chain is built from TRBV7-3 and TRBJ2-2; the match to TRBD1 covers 9 bases. Germline trimming cut 8 bases from V and 2 bases from J; bases unmatched to any gene: 3. Germline V gene data show CDR1 as SGHTA and CDR2 as FQGTGA. This CDR3 is built from 14 residues. Here the CDR3 reads CASRTGVNTGELFF. Written as DNA, the CDR3 is TGTGCCAGCCGGACAGGGGTCAACACCGGGGAGCTGTTTTTT.

V is TRBV6-5 and J is TRBJ1-4, with a weak D call TRBD1 (5 bases). The V gene's germline CDR1 is MNHEY and CDR2 SVGAGI. This CDR3 spans 14 amino acids. Trimming cost V 5 bases and J 5 bases, with 12 bases left between them. The CDR3 loop reads CASSPRAGNEKLFF. The CDR3 nucleotides are TGTGCCAGCAGTCCCCGGGCAGGGAATGAAAAACTGTTTTTT.

Only one count was recorded for this clone. For the CDR3, the DNA is TGTGCCAGCAGCTTAGAGCTCCCTAGCGGGGGCCGCACAGATACGCAGTATTTT. It translates to CASSLELPSGGRTDTQYF. The chain carries TRBV11-2 and TRBJ2-3; TRBD2 matches at 10 bases. Germline V gene data show CDR1 as SGHAT and CDR2 as FQNNGV. J was trimmed by 1 base and V by 0 bases; bases with no gene match: 7. The CDR3 sequence is 18 residues long.

This chain joins TRBV18 and TRBJ2-1; 8 nucleotides align to TRBD2. CDR3 length: 17 residues. Germline V lookup: CDR1 KGHSH, CDR2 LQKENI. V lost 1 base and J lost 0; bases outside the gene matches: 5. CDR3 in DNA: TGTGCCAGCTCACCACGGGGACTAGATAGCTCCTACAATGAGCAGTTCTTC. This codes for CASSPRGLDSSYNEQFF.

This chain links TRBV4-3 with TRBJ1-2, with 7 bases aligning to TRBD1. Germline lookup yields CDR1 LGHNA and CDR2 YSLEER. The V segment lost 3 bases and the J segment 4 bases; nucleotides outside the gene matches: 5. The CDR3 consists of 14 residues. CDR3 loop: CASSQGQTTYGYTF. CDR3 DNA: TGCGCCAGCAGCCAGGGACAGACGACCTATGGCTACACCTTC.